This is a list of T cell receptor beta chains from one sample in a study of early T cells in non-severe SARS-CoV-2 infection. MiXCR, run by TCRdb on the 5' RACE reads, gives a single entry per CDR3 protein. The sample contains more than 90,000 distinct CDR3 sequences, approximately 9.9% of which appear only once. Specimen: whole blood. These receptors were collected from an adult who was a healthcare worker with PCR-confirmed SARS-CoV-2 infection or an uninfected control (not recorded which). Both conserved end residues are part of each CDR3. A D gene is named only where the DNA matches it firmly. Size is omitted from some rows. Given values are once, few, many or a class for expanded clones.

length,size,J,V,D,CDR3,DNA
16,NA,TRBJ2-3,TRBV5-1,NA,CASSLDPAGSTDTQYF,TGCGCCAGCAGCTTGGATCCAGCGGGCTCCACAGATACGCAGTATTTT
14,few,TRBJ2-3,TRBV2,NA,CASSGTATTDTQYF,TGTGCCAGTTCCGGGACGGCCACCACAGATACGCAGTATTTT
16,NA,TRBJ1-2,TRBV28,NA,CASSLAGSKSNYGYTF,TGTGCCAGCAGTTTGGCGGGCAGCAAGTCTAACTATGGCTACACCTTC
15,NA,TRBJ1-3,TRBV7-9,NA,CASSLEPGKGNTIYF,TGTGCCAGCAGCTTAGAGCCAGGGAAAGGAAACACCATATATTTT
17,many,TRBJ2-4,TRBV6-5,NA,CASSRGTNFGAKNIQYF,TGTGCCAGCAGTCGCGGGACCAATTTCGGGGCCAAAAACATTCAGTACTTC
18,NA,TRBJ2-2,TRBV18,NA,CASSPGLFGRENTGELFF,TGTGCCAGCTCACCAGGGCTTTTTGGCCGAGAGAACACCGGGGAGCTGTTTTTT
16,NA,TRBJ2-3,TRBV9,TRBD2,CASSVSSGRFPDTQYF,TGTGCCAGCAGCGTCTCCAGCGGGAGGTTCCCAGATACGCAGTATTTT
15,NA,TRBJ2-5,TRBV5-1,NA,CASSLGATLGETQYF,TGCGCCAGCAGCTTGGGGGCGACTTTAGGAGAGACCCAGTACTTC
13,many,TRBJ2-3,TRBV11-3,NA,CASSIGVTDTQYF,TGTGCCAGCAGCATCGGGGTCACAGATACGCAGTATTTT
15,NA,TRBJ2-7,TRBV27,TRBD2,CASRRYSGGAYEQYF,TGTGCCAGCAGACGATATAGCGGGGGGGCCTACGAGCAGTACTTC
14,NA,TRBJ2-2,TRBV9,NA,CASRYREEGGELFF,TGTGCCAGCAGGTACAGGGAGGAAGGCGGGGAGCTGTTTTTT
14,many,TRBJ1-1,TRBV3-1,NA,CASSQDGRGGEAFF,TGTGCCAGCAGCCAAGATGGACGCGGGGGTGAAGCTTTCTTT
14,many,TRBJ2-5,TRBV20-1,NA,CSAGPGLRAETQYF,TGCAGTGCTGGACCGGGCCTGCGGGCGGAGACCCAGTACTTC
13,NA,TRBJ1-1,TRBV5-1,NA,CASSFNQRTEAFF,TGCGCCAGCAGCTTTAATCAGAGGACTGAAGCTTTCTTT
13,NA,TRBJ1-1,TRBV20-1,NA,CSAVRQQNTEAFF,TGCAGTGCTGTCAGACAGCAGAACACTGAAGCTTTCTTT
17,NA,TRBJ2-2,TRBV5-1,NA,CASSLVSGASNTGELFF,TGCGCCAGCAGCTTGGTATCGGGGGCCTCGAACACCGGGGAGCTGTTTTTT
16,few,TRBJ1-6,TRBV5-8,NA,CASSLRAVAYNSPLHF,TGTGCCAGCAGCTTGAGGGCAGTCGCTTATAATTCACCCCTCCACTTT
18,many,TRBJ2-1,TRBV27,TRBD1,CASSLGWGQGADYNEQFF,TGTGCCAGCAGTTTAGGGTGGGGACAGGGGGCCGACTACAATGAGCAGTTCTTC
21,few,TRBJ1-6,TRBV21-1,NA,CASSKGAAGTGPFSYNSPLHF,TGTGCCAGCAGCAAAGGGGCCGCCGGGACAGGGCCGTTCTCCTATAATTCACCCCTCCACTTT
9,NA,TRBJ2-7,TRBV20-1,NA,CNPYYEQYF,TGCAACCCTTACTACGAGCAGTACTTC
16,many,TRBJ2-4,TRBV28,NA,CASRYSADRAKNIQYF,TGTGCCAGCAGATATTCGGCAGATCGAGCCAAAAACATTCAGTACTTC
15,NA,TRBJ2-3,TRBV6-2/TRBV6-3,TRBD1,CASSYSPGQYNTQYF,TGTGCCAGCAGTTACTCACCGGGACAGTACAATACGCAGTATTTT
15,few,TRBJ2-4,TRBV27,NA,CASSWNGDAKNIQYF,TGTGCCAGCAGTTGGAACGGGGATGCCAAAAACATTCAGTACTTC
13,NA,TRBJ1-1,TRBV6-5,TRBD1,CASRHTGGTEAFF,TGTGCCAGCAGGCATACAGGGGGCACTGAAGCTTTCTTT
14,NA,TRBJ2-3,TRBV5-1,TRBD1,CASSWDSYTDTQYF,TGCGCCAGCAGCTGGGACAGCTACACAGATACGCAGTATTTT
15,NA,TRBJ2-1,TRBV29-1,NA,CSVEKKGLETGEQFF,TGCAGCGTGGAAAAAAAGGGTCTAGAAACGGGTGAGCAGTTCTTC
15,NA,TRBJ2-5,TRBV28,NA,CASRRTVGNQETQYF,TGTGCCAGCAGAAGGACAGTAGGTAACCAAGAGACCCAGTACTTC
14,few,TRBJ2-3,TRBV15,NA,CATSRGLESDTQYF,TGTGCCACCAGCAGAGGGTTGGAGTCAGATACGCAGTATTTT